Listed below are T cell receptor beta chains from one sample, sequenced in a study of radiation and T cells in renal cell carcinoma. TCRdb's table, derived via immunoSEQ multiplex PCR, lists solely in-frame clones and lacks some. The sample contains 60,000 or so clones, 60% to 85% of which appear only once. Sequencing used blood, obtained from a patient whose treatment included radiotherapy and nephrectomy. The receptor source for this set is a man aged 60 to 75 with renal cell carcinoma. The CDR3 runs from the conserved cysteine through the conserved F or W. A D gene is named only where the DNA matches it firmly. Only some rows state a clone size, as once, few, many or a class for expanded clones.

D gene,V gene,J gene,clone size,CDR3 DNA,CDR3 protein
.,TRBV19,TRBJ1-3,once,TGTGCCAGTGGTTCCACAGGGTCCCGGGGCGACACCATATATTTT,CASGSTGSRGDTIYF
TRBD1,TRBV27,TRBJ1-1,.,TGTGCCAGCAGTTTTTTTCCCGACAGGGAGGCTGAAGCTTTCTTT,CASSFFPDREAEAFF
.,TRBV5-6,TRBJ1-1,.,TGTGCCAGCAGTTTAAAGGGTAGGGGCTTTCCTGAAGCTTTCTTT,CASSLKGRGFPEAFF
.,TRBV6-5,TRBJ1-4,once,TGTGCCAGCACTCCAGGGCCTTCCTCCGCTGAAAAACTGTTTTTT,CASTPGPSSAEKLFF
TRBD1,TRBV9,TRBJ2-7,once,TGTGCCAGCAGCAGACAGGGAATGGCCGAGCAGTACTTC,CASSRQGMAEQYF
.,TRBV5-1,TRBJ1-5,.,TGCGCCAGCAGCTTGGAGGGGGGCGGTGGCAATCAGCCCCAGCATTTT,CASSLEGGGGNQPQHF
TRBD2,TRBV19,TRBJ2-3,once,TGTGCCAGTACCAAGTTAGCGGGAGAGAACACAGATACGCAGTATTTT,CASTKLAGENTDTQYF
TRBD1,TRBV27,TRBJ2-6,.,TGTGCCAGCAGCCCGCGCCAAACAGGGGCTGGGGCCAACGTCCTGACTTTC,CASSPRQTGAGANVLTF
.,TRBV18,TRBJ2-7,.,TGTGCCAGCTCACCACCCCAGCAGGGCGGCCACGAGCAGTACTTC,CASSPPQQGGHEQYF
.,TRBV14,TRBJ1-4,few,TGTGCCAGCAGCCAAGATATCGGGTTTAATGAAAAACTGTTTTTT,CASSQDIGFNEKLFF
.,TRBV7-9,TRBJ2-5,.,TGTGCCAGCAGCTTAGATCGGCATTCAGAGACCCAGTACTTC,CASSLDRHSETQYF
TRBD2,TRBV5-1,TRBJ2-3,.,TGCGCCAGCAGCTCGGGACTAGCGGGAGATGTAGATACGCAGTATTTT,CASSSGLAGDVDTQYF
.,TRBV15,TRBJ1-5,.,TGTGCCACCAGCAGAGATAAGGTCAGTTATCAGCCCCAGCATTTT,CATSRDKVSYQPQHF
.,TRBV9,TRBJ2-7,.,TGTGCCAGCAGCGTGGAAGACAGGCCGCCCTACTACGAGCAGTACTTC,CASSVEDRPPYYEQYF
TRBD1,TRBV10-1,TRBJ2-2,many,TGCGCCAGCAGTTCCCGGGACAGGGGGCGAACCGGGGAGCTGTTTTTT,CASSSRDRGRTGELFF
.,TRBV6-5,TRBJ1-6,.,TGTGCCAGCAGTTATTTCGGGATTCCATTTAATTCACCCCTCCACTTT,CASSYFGIPFNSPLHF
TRBD2,TRBV29-1,TRBJ2-1,few,TGCAGCGTGGACTCTAGCGGGAGGGCAGACAATGAGCAGTTCTTC,CSVDSSGRADNEQFF
TRBD1,TRBV4-3,TRBJ2-7,.,TGCGCCAGCAGCCAAGAAGACAGGGCGACAGAGCAGTACTTC,CASSQEDRATEQYF
TRBD2,TRBV2,TRBJ2-1,.,TGTGCCACCCCGACTAGCGGGAGTTCCTACAATGAGCAGTTCTTC,CATPTSGSSYNEQFF
.,TRBV6-5,TRBJ2-5,.,TGTGCCAGCAGTTACTCAGACAACTACCAAGAGACCCAGTACTTC,CASSYSDNYQETQYF